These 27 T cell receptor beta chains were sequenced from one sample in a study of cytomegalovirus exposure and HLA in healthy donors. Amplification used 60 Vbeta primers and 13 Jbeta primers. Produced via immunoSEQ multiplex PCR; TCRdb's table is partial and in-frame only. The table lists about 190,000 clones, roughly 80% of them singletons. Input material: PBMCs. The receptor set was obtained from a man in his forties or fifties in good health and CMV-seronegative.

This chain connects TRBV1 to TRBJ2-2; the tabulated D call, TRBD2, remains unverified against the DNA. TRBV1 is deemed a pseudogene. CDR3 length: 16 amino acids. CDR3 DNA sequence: TGCACCAGCAGCCAAGATCGGGGGGCGAACACCGGGGAGCTGTTTTTT. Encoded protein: CTSSQDRGANTGELFF.

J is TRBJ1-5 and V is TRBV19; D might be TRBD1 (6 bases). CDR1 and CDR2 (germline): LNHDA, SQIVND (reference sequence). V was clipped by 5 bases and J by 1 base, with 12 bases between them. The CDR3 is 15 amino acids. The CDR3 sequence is CASSLQGESNQPQHF. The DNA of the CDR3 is TGTGCCAGTAGTTTACAGGGCGAAAGCAATCAGCCCCAGCATTTT.

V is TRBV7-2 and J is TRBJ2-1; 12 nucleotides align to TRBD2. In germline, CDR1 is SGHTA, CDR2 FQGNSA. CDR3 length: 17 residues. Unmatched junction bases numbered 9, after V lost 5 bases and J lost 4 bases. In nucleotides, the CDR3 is TGTGCCAGCAGCCGCGCTAGCGGGGGGGCGGCGTACAATGAGCAGTTCTTC. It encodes CASSRASGGAAYNEQFF.

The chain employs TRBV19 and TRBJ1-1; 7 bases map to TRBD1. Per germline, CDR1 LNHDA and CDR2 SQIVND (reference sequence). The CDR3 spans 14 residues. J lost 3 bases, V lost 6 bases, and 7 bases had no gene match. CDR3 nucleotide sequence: TGTGCCAGTAGCCACAGGGGAAGGGACACTGAAGCTTTCTTT. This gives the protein CASSHRGRDTEAFF.

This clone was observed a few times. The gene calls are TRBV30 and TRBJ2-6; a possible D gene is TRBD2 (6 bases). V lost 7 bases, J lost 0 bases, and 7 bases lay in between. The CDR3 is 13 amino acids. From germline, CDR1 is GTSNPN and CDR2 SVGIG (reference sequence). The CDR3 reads CASGSSGANVLTF. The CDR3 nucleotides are TGTGCCTCCGGGAGCTCTGGGGCCAACGTCCTGACTTTC.

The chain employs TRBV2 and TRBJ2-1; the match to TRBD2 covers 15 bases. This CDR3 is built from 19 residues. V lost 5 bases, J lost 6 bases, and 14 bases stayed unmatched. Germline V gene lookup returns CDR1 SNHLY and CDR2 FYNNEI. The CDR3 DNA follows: TGTGCCAGCAGTCCTATTCCTGCCGGACTAGCGGGGGGGCTCAATGAGCAGTTCTTC. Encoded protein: CASSPIPAGLAGGLNEQFF.

The chain's CDR3 is CASFRDRVNTEAFF. In DNA, the CDR3 is TGTGCCAGCTTCCGGGACAGGGTGAACACTGAAGCTTTCTTT. This chain joins TRBV27 and TRBJ1-1; 9 bases map to TRBD1. CDR3 size: 14 residues. Germline CDR1 reads MNHEY; CDR2 reads SMNVEV (reference sequence). V lost 8 bases and J lost 0; bases outside the gene matches: 4.

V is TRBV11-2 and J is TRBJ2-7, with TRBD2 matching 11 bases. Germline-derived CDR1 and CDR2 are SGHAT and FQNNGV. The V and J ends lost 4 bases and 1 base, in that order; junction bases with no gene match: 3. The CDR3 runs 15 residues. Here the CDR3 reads CASSYIAGGSYEQYF. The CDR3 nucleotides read TGTGCCAGCAGCTACATAGCGGGGGGGTCCTACGAGCAGTACTTC.

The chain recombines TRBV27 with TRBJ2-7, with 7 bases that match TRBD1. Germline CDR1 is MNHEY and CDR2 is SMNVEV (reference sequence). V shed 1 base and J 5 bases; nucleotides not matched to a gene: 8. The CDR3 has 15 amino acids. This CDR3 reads CASSLLVQGSNEQYF. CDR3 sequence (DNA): TGTGCCAGCAGTTTATTAGTACAGGGGTCCAACGAGCAGTACTTC.

For the CDR3, the DNA is TGTGCCAGCAGCGCCCATAGGGGTGCCTACACAGATACGCAGTATTTT. Translation gives CASSAHRGAYTDTQYF. The rearrangement uses TRBV7-2 and TRBJ2-3; TRBD1 might be the D (5 bases). This CDR3 is built from 16 residues. V shed 5 bases and J shed 2 bases, with 17 bases lying between them. Germline values: CDR1 SGHTA, CDR2 FQGNSA.

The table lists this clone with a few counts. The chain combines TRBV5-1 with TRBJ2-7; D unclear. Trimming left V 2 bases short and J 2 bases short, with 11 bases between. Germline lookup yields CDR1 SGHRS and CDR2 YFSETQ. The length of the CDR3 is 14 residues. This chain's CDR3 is CASSLERNPYEQYF. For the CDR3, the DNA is TGCGCCAGCAGCTTAGAGAGGAATCCCTACGAGCAGTACTTC.

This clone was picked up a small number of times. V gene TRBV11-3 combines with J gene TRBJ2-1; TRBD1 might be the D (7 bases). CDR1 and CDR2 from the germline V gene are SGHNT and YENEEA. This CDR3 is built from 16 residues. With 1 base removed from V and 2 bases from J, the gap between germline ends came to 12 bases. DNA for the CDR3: TGTGCCAGCAGCTTAGGGGGGGACAGCCCCTACAATGAGCAGTTCTTC. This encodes CASSLGGDSPYNEQFF.

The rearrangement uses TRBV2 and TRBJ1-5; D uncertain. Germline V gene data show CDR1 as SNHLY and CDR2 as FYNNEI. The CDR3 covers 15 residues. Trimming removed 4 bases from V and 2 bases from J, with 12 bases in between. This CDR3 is CASSAQGRGNQPQHF. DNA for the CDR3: TGTGCCAGCAGTGCCCAAGGGAGGGGCAATCAGCCCCAGCATTTT.

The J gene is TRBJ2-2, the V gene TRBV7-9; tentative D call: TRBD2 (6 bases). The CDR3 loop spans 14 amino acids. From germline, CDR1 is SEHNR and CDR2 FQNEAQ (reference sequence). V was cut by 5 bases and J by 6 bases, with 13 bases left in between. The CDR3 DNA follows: TGTGCCAGCAGCGCCAGCTGGGGGGCCGGGGAGCTGTTTTTT. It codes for CASSASWGAGELFF.

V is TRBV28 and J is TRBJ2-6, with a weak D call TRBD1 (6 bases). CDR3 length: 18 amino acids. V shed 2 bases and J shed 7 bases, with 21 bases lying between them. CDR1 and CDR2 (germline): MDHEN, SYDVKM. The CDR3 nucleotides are TGTGCCAGCAGTTTAAGGCAGGGGCGAACTCTGGGCGCCAACGTCCTGACTTTC. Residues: CASSLRQGRTLGANVLTF.

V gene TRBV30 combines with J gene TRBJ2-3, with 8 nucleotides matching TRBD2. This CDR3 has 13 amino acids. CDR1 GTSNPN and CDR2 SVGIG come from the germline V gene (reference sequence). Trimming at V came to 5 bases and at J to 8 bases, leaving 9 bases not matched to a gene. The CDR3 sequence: CAWEGGGLGTQYF. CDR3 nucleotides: TGTGCCTGGGAAGGCGGGGGGCTGGGTACGCAGTATTTT.

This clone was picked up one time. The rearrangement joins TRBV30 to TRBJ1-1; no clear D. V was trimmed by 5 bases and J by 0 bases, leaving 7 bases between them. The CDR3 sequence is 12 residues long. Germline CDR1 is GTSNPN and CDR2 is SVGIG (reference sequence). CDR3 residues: CAWGSMNTEAFF. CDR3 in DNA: TGTGCCTGGGGGAGCATGAACACTGAAGCTTTCTTT.

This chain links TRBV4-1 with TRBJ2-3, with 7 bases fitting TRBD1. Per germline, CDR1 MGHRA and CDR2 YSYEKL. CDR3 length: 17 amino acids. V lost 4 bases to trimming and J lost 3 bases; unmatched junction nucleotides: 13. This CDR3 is CASSLSQGDRLTDTQYF. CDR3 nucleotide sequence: TGCGCCAGCAGCCTCTCCCAGGGGGACAGATTAACAGATACGCAGTATTTT.

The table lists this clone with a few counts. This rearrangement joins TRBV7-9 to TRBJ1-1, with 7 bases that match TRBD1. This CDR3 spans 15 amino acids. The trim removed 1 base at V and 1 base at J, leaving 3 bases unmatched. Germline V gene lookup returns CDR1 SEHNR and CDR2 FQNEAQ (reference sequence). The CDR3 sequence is CASSLEGGRNTEAFF. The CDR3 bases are TGTGCCAGCAGCTTAGAAGGGGGCCGGAACACTGAAGCTTTCTTT.

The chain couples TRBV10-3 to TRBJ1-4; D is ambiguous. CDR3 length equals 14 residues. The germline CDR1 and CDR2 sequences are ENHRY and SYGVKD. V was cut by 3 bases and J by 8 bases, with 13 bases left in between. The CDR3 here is CAISDAPSSEKLFF. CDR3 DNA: TGTGCCATCAGTGACGCTCCCTCGAGCGAAAAACTGTTTTTT.

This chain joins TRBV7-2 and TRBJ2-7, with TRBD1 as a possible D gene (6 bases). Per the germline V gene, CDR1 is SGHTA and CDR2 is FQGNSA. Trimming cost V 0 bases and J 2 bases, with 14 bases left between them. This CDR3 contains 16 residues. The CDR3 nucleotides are TGTGCCAGCAGCTTAGCGGGGGCAGGAGGTGCCTACGAGCAGTACTTC. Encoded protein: CASSLAGAGGAYEQYF.

CDR3 region: CASSPTGVGGYTF. Here the CDR3 DNA reads TGTGCCAGCAGCCCTACAGGGGTTGGGGGCTACACCTTC. This rearrangement joins TRBV27 to TRBJ1-2, with TRBD1 matching 7 bases. Germline CDR1 and CDR2: MNHEY and SMNVEV (reference sequence). The CDR3 runs 13 residues. V was clipped by 6 bases and J by 8 bases; unmatched bases: 9.

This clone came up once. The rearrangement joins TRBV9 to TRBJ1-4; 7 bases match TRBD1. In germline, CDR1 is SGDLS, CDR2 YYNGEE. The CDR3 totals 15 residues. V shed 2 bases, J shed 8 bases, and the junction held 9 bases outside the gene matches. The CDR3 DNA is TGTGCCAGCAGCGTTACAGGGGAGGCGAGCGAAAAACTGTTTTTT. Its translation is CASSVTGEASEKLFF.

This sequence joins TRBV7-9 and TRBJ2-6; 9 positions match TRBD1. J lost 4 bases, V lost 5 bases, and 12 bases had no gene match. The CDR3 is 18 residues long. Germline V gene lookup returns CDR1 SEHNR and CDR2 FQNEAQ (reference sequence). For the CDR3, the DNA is TGTGCCAGCAGCCCCCGTGGGACAGGGTTTTTGGGGGCCAACGTCCTGACTTTC. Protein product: CASSPRGTGFLGANVLTF.

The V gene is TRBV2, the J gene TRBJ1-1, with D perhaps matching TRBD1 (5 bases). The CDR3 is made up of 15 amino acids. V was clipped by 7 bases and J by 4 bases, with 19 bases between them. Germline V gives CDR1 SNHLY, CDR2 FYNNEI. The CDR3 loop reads CASTLVVGVGTEAFF. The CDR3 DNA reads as TGTGCCAGCACCCTCGTGGTAGGGGTAGGCACTGAAGCTTTCTTT.

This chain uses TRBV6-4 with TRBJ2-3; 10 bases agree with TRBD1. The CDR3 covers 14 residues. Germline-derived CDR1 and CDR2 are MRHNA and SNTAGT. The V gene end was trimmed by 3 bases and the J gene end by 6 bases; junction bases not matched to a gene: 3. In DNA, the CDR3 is TGTGCCAGCAGTGAAGGGACAGGGGCCGATACGCAGTATTTT. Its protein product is CASSEGTGADTQYF.

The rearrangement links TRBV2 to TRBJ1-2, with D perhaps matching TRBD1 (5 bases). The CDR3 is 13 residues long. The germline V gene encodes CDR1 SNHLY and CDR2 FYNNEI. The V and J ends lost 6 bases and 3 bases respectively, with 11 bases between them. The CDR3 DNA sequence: TGTGCCAGCAGCGGCAGGGTTGACTATGGCTACACCTTC. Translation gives CASSGRVDYGYTF.